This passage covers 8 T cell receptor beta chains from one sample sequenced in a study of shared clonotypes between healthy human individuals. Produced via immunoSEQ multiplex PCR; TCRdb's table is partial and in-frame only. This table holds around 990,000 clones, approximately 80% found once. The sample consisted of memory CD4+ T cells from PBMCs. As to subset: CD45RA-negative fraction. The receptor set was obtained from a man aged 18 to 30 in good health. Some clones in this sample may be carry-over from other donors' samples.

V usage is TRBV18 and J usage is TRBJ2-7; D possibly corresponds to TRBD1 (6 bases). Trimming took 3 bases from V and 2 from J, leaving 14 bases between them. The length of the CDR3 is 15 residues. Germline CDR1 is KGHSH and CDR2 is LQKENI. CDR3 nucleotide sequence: TGTGCCAGCTCACCCTGGACAGTACTCCCCTACGAGCAGTACTTC. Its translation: CASSPWTVLPYEQYF.

CDR3 protein: CASSLDMTYEQYF. As DNA, the CDR3 is TGTGCCAGCAGCTTGGACATGACCTACGAGCAGTACTTC. The rearrangement links TRBV5-4 to TRBJ2-7; no clear D. CDR3 length: 13 amino acids. Germline-derived CDR1 and CDR2 are SGHNT and YYREEE (reference sequence). V gave up 0 bases and J gave up 2 bases, with 6 bases separating them.

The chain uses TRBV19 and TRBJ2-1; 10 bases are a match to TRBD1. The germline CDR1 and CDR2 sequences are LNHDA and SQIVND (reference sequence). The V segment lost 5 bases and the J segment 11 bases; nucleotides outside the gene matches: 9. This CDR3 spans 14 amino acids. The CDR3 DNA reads TGTGCCAGTAGTCCCCGGGACAGGGGCCTTAAGCAGTTCTTC. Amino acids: CASSPRDRGLKQFF. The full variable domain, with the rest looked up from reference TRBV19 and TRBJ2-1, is DGGITQSPKYLFRKEGQNVTLSCEQNLNHDAMYWYRQDPGQGLRLIYYSQIVNDFQKGDIAEGYSVSREKKESFPLTVTSAQKNPTAFYLCASSPRDRGLKQFFGPGTRLTVL.

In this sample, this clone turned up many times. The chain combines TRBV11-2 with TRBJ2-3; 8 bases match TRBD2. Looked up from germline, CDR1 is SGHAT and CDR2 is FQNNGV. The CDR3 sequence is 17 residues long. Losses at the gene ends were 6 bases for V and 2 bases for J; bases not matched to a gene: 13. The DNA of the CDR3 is TGTGCCAGCAGACGGGGGGGCATACAGGGACTCACAGATACGCAGTATTTT. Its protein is CASRRGGIQGLTDTQYF.

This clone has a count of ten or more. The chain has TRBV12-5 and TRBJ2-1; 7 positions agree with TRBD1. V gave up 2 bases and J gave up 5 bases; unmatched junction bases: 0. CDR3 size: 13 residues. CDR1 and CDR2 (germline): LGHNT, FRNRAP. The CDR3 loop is CASGLTGDNEQFF. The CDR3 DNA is TGTGCTAGTGGTTTGACAGGGGACAATGAGCAGTTCTTC. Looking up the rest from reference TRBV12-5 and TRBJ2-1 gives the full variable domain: DARVTQTPRHKVTEMGQEVTMRCQPILGHNTVFWYRQTMMQGLELLAYFRNRAPLDDSGMPKDRFSAEMPDATLATLKIQPSEPRDSAVYFCASGLTGDNEQFFGPGTRLTVL.

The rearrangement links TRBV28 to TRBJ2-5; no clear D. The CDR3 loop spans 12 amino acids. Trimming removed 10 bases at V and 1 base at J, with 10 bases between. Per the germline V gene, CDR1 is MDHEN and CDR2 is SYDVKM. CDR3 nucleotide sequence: TGTGCCACGGATGACTTCCAAGAGACCCAGTACTTC. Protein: CATDDFQETQYF.

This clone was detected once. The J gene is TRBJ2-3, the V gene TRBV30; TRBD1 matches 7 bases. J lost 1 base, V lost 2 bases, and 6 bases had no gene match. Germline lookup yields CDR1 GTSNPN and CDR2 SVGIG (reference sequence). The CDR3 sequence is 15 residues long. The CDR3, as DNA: TGTGCCTGGAGTCACAGGGGTGTCCGCACAGATACGCAGTATTTT. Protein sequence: CAWSHRGVRTDTQYF.

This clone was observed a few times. CDR3 nucleotides: TGTGCCAGCAGTGAAGGGGGAGTCAGGTCGGCCAACGTCCTGACTTTC. It is translated as CASSEGGVRSANVLTF. The chain links TRBV6-1 to TRBJ2-6, with D maybe TRBD2 (5 bases). CDR1 and CDR2 from the germline V gene are MNHNS and SASEGT. The ends were cut back, 1 base at V and 6 bases at J, with 13 bases in the middle. This CDR3 is built from 16 residues.